Listed below are T cell receptor beta chains from one sample, sequenced in a study of CD8+ T cells in alopecia areata. Clones were sequenced by immunoSEQ multiplex PCR, and TCRdb holds only the in-frame ones, with some missing. The data show about 110,000 clones, roughly 64% seen once. The sequenced sample was CD8+ T cells sorted from blood. The origin of the receptors is a human donor in good health. The CDR3 runs from the conserved cysteine through the conserved F or W. Fields, in order: D gene, clone size, CDR3 length, V gene, J gene, CDR3 protein, CDR3 DNA. The D gene is left open where the match is weak. Clone size is not always given. Where it is, it says once, few, many or a class for expanded clones.

>TRBD2|-|16|TRBV9|TRBJ2-7
CASSHSSGTMDYEQYF
TGTGCCAGCAGTCATAGCTCCGGGACTATGGACTACGAGCAGTACTTC
>TRBD1|few|16|TRBV4-3|TRBJ2-3
CASSQSGQGGTDTQYF
TGCGCCAGCAGCCAATCGGGACAGGGAGGCACAGATACGCAGTATTTT
>TRBD2|-|16|TRBV7-6|TRBJ2-7
CASSEVLAGGSYEQYF
TGTGCCAGCAGCGAAGTACTAGCGGGGGGGTCCTACGAGCAGTACTTC
>-|-|15|TRBV5-6|TRBJ2-7
CASSGRFQGINEQYF
TGTGCCAGCAGCGGGAGATTTCAGGGGATCAACGAGCAGTACTTC
>TRBD2|-|15|TRBV6-5|TRBJ2-2
CASSRTSGDTGELFF
TGTGCCAGCAGTCGGACTAGCGGGGACACCGGGGAGCTGTTTTTT
>-|-|15|TRBV2|TRBJ1-3
CASSDPWASGNTIYF
TGTGCCAGCAGTGACCCCTGGGCCTCTGGAAACACCATATATTTT
>TRBD1|few|15|TRBV19|TRBJ1-5
CASSPWGQGNQPQHF
TGTGCCAGTAGTCCCTGGGGACAGGGCAATCAGCCCCAGCATTTT
>-|few|15|TRBV19|TRBJ2-4
CASSRGAYAKNIQYF
TGTGCCAGTAGTCGAGGGGCATACGCCAAAAACATTCAGTACTTC
>TRBD1|-|15|TRBV14|TRBJ2-7
CASSQTGTGPYEQYF
TGTGCCAGCAGCCAAACCGGGACAGGGCCTTACGAGCAGTACTTC
>-|-|14|TRBV18|TRBJ1-1
CASSDSGLDTEAFF
TGTGCCAGCTCAGACTCAGGGCTCGACACTGAAGCTTTCTTT
>TRBD1|-|15|TRBV25-1|TRBJ2-1
CASSADRGNYNEQFF
TGTGCCAGCAGTGCGGACAGGGGAAACTACAATGAGCAGTTCTTC
>-|-|16|TRBV5-6|TRBJ2-3
CASSSLTGGGFGTQYF
TGTGCCAGCAGCTCCCTAACTGGAGGGGGGTTTGGAACGCAGTATTTT
>-|-|11|TRBV25-1|TRBJ2-2
CASSESGELFF
TGTGCCAGCAGTGAATCCGGGGAGCTGTTTTTT
>-|-|14|TRBV7-9|TRBJ1-5
CASGAGGSNQPQHF
TGTGCCAGCGGCGCGGGGGGGAGCAATCAGCCCCAGCATTTT
>TRBD2|many|16|TRBV6-4|TRBJ2-1
CASSDSVAGAHNEQFF
TGTGCCAGCAGTGACTCTGTAGCGGGGGCACACAATGAGCAGTTCTTC
>-|-|11|TRBV11-2|TRBJ1-1
CASSFHTEAFF
TGTGCCAGCAGCTTTCACACTGAAGCTTTCTTT
>-|-|13|TRBV30|TRBJ2-1
CAWSVGRGFEQFF
TGTGCCTGGAGTGTGGGCAGGGGATTTGAGCAGTTCTTC
>TRBD2|-|17|TRBV5-1|TRBJ2-1
CASSRLLAGGPVDEQFF
TGCGCCAGCAGCCGGCTACTAGCGGGGGGGCCGGTTGATGAGCAGTTCTTC
>-|few|16|TRBV13|TRBJ2-5
CASSSGSHRAGETQYF
TGTGCCAGCAGCTCCGGGTCCCATCGAGCAGGAGAGACCCAGTACTTC
>TRBD2|-|17|TRBV7-9|TRBJ2-7
CASSSGTSGGKSYEQYF
TGTGCCAGCAGCTCGGGGACTAGCGGGGGGAAGTCCTACGAGCAGTACTTC
>TRBD2|-|16|TRBV28|TRBJ2-1
CASSWLTGTSGGEQFF
TGTGCCAGCAGTTGGCTCACCGGGACTAGCGGGGGTGAGCAGTTCTTC
>TRBD1|-|15|TRBV29-1|TRBJ2-7
CSVEARGQGVHEQYF
TGCAGCGTTGAAGCTCGGGGACAGGGTGTACACGAGCAGTACTTC
>-|-|14|TRBV6-4|TRBJ2-1
CASSVGGSYNEQFF
TGTGCCAGCAGTGTCGGGGGTTCCTACAATGAGCAGTTCTTC
>-|-|9|TRBV2|TRBJ2-3
CADGDTQYF
TGTGCCGATGGAGATACGCAGTATTTT
>TRBD1|-|14|TRBV29-1|TRBJ2-2
CSAAGTGDNGELFF
TGCAGCGCTGCCGGGACAGGGGATAACGGGGAGCTGTTTTTT
>TRBD1|-|16|TRBV25-1|TRBJ1-1
CASSLPDRGQNTEAFF
TGTGCCAGCAGCTTGCCAGACAGGGGACAGAACACTGAAGCTTTCTTT
>TRBD1|-|15|TRBV15|TRBJ1-2
CATSNPLTGDTGYTF
TGTGCCACCAGCAACCCTTTGACAGGGGATACCGGCTACACCTTC
>TRBD1|few|16|TRBV4-2|TRBJ1-2
CASSQDMGDRDYGYTF
TGTGCCAGCAGCCAAGATATGGGGGACAGGGACTATGGCTACACCTTC
>-|-|15|TRBV13|TRBJ2-7
CASSPGPLLSYEQYF
TGTGCCAGCAGCCCAGGACCCCTACTCTCCTACGAGCAGTACTTC